This entry lists 28 T cell receptor beta chains sequenced from one sample in a study of cytomegalovirus exposure and HLA in healthy donors. PCR was performed using 60 Vbeta and 13 Jbeta primers. TCRdb's copy holds only in-frame clones and misses some; the assay was immunoSEQ multiplex PCR. The repertoire holds around 200,000 clones, with roughly three quarters as singletons. Sequences were obtained from PBMCs. The receptors come from a woman between 18 and 29 years old in good health and CMV-seronegative.

This chain connects TRBV21-1 to TRBJ2-5; the listed D gene, TRBD2, was not tested against the DNA. TRBV21-1 is given as a pseudogene. The CDR3 contains 13 residues. In DNA form, the CDR3 reads TGTGCCAGTGAGCGGGGGAAGGGTAAGACCCAGTACTTC. Translated: CASERGKGKTQYF.

The chain is built from TRBV7-9 and TRBJ1-2; 8 nucleotides agree with TRBD1. Germline V gene sequence: CDR1 SEHNR, CDR2 FQNEAQ (reference sequence). The CDR3 loop spans 12 amino acids. Trimming cost V 5 bases and J 13 bases; bases outside gene matches: 9. The CDR3 spells CASSPGQGEITF. The DNA for the CDR3 is TGTGCCAGCAGCCCAGGACAGGGAGAAATCACCTTC. Variable domain in full (rest from reference TRBV7-9 and TRBJ1-2): DTGVSQNPRHKITKRGQNVTFRCDPISEHNRLYWYRQTLGQGPEFLTYFQNEAQLEKSRLLSDRFSAERPKGSFSTLEIQRTEQGDSAMYLCASSPGQGEITFGSGTRLTVV.

The genes are TRBV6-6 and TRBJ1-1; 8 bases align to TRBD1. The germline CDR1 and CDR2 sequences are MNHNY and SVGAGI (reference sequence). CDR3 length: 15 amino acids. Unmatched junction bases numbered 7, after V lost 7 bases and J lost 0 bases. CDR3 residues: CASKPGQELNTEAFF. CDR3 in DNA: TGTGCCAGCAAACCGGGACAGGAGCTGAACACTGAAGCTTTCTTT.

The genes are TRBV6-6 and TRBJ2-5; 7 bases map to TRBD1. The J call is uncertain, as TRBJ2-7 better fits the DNA end. The V gene's germline CDR1 is MNHNY and CDR2 SVGAGI (reference sequence). There are 15 residues in the CDR3. CDR3 in amino acids: CASSYKGGAPYEQYF. The CDR3 DNA reads TGTGCCAGCAGTTACAAAGGGGGCGCCCCCTACGAGCAGTACTTC.

The V call is TRBV7-3, the J call TRBJ2-1, with 9 bases that match TRBD2. Germline values: CDR1 SGHTA, CDR2 FQGTGA. V lost 2 bases, J lost 5 bases, and 7 bases stayed unmatched. This CDR3 is built from 16 residues. The CDR3 reads CASSLGAGGPHNEQFF. CDR3 bases: TGTGCCAGCAGCTTAGGGGCGGGGGGGCCCCACAATGAGCAGTTCTTC.

The rearrangement links TRBV6-1 to TRBJ1-1; D not resolved. Trimming took off 5 bases at V and 0 bases at J, with 10 bases between the two ends. The CDR3 has 14 residues. The germline CDR1 and CDR2 sequences are MNHNS and SASEGT. This CDR3 reads CASSKEYMNTEAFF. In DNA form, the CDR3 reads TGTGCCAGCAGTAAAGAATACATGAACACTGAAGCTTTCTTT.

The chain is built from TRBV5-1 and TRBJ2-7; possible D gene TRBD2, 6 bases. Germline CDR1 is SGHRS and CDR2 is YFSETQ. Trimming took off 5 bases at V and 0 bases at J, with 12 bases between the two ends. This CDR3 is 14 amino acids long. The CDR3: CASRAPGVSYEQYF. For the CDR3, the DNA is TGCGCCAGCAGGGCCCCGGGGGTCTCCTACGAGCAGTACTTC.

The chain combines TRBV4-2 with TRBJ2-4, with 14 bases aligning to TRBD2. The CDR3 has 14 residues. J lost 15 bases, V lost 3 bases, and 7 bases had no gene match. The germline V gene encodes CDR1 LGHNA and CDR2 YNFKEQ. Here the CDR3 DNA reads TGTGCCAGCAGCCAGGGACTAGCGGGGGTCGAGGTGTACTTC. This encodes CASSQGLAGVEVYF.

The V and J genes are TRBV28 and TRBJ2-1, with TRBD2 identical over 9 bases. The CDR3 contains 15 residues. Germline lookup yields CDR1 MDHEN and CDR2 SYDVKM. V was pared by 1 base and J by 8 bases, with 6 bases of the junction left unmatched. CDR3 in amino acids: CASSLYSGSRDEQFF. DNA for the CDR3: TGTGCCAGCAGTTTATATAGCGGGAGTAGGGATGAGCAGTTCTTC.

This chain connects TRBV27 to TRBJ1-1; D ambiguous. CDR1 MNHEY and CDR2 SMNVEV come from the germline V gene (reference sequence). V gave up 2 bases and J gave up 6 bases, with 10 bases separating them. The CDR3 loop spans 13 amino acids. The chain's CDR3 is CASSLRREAEAFF. The DNA of the CDR3 is TGTGCCAGCAGTTTACGGAGGGAGGCTGAAGCTTTCTTT.

The V call is TRBV5-4, the J call TRBJ1-2; 7 nucleotides match TRBD1. V trimming: 4 bases; J trimming: 2 bases; junction bases outside the gene matches: 8. This CDR3 is 15 amino acids long. CDR1 and CDR2 (germline): SGHNT, YYREEE (reference sequence). CDR3 protein: CASSPGQVLNYGYTF. CDR3 in DNA: TGTGCCAGCAGCCCCGGACAGGTATTAAACTATGGCTACACCTTC. The full variable domain, its missing parts supplied by reference TRBV5-4 and TRBJ1-2, is ETGVTQSPTHLIKTRGQQVTLRCSSQSGHNTVSWYQQALGQGPQFIFQYYREEENGRGNFPPRFSGLQFPNYSSELNVNALELDDSALYLCASSPGQVLNYGYTFGSGTRLTVV.

The chain carries TRBV30 and TRBJ1-6; 9 bases line up with TRBD1. Germline CDR1 is GTSNPN and CDR2 is SVGIG (reference sequence). The CDR3 runs 14 residues. J gave up 5 bases and V 5 bases, and 4 bases lay outside the gene matches. CDR3 nucleotide sequence: TGTGCCTGGGGGACAGGGATTAATAATTCACCCCTCCACTTT. This translates into CAWGTGINNSPLHF.

The chain joins TRBV18 to TRBJ2-5; D gene unclear. Germline V CDR1 and CDR2: KGHSH, LQKENI. V shed 1 base and J shed 1 base, with 4 bases lying between them. The CDR3 runs 13 residues. The CDR3 is CASSPLIQETQYF. DNA of the CDR3: TGTGCCAGCTCACCACTCATCCAAGAGACCCAGTACTTC.

V usage is TRBV10-3 and J usage is TRBJ2-5; 9 nucleotides agree with TRBD1. The length of the CDR3 is 13 residues. Trimming cost V 10 bases and J 1 base; bases outside gene matches: 4. Germline CDR1 reads ENHRY; CDR2 reads SYGVKD. CDR3 amino acids: CATTGQGQETQYF. In nucleotides, the CDR3 is TGTGCCACGACGGGACAGGGCCAAGAGACCCAGTACTTC.

The J gene is TRBJ2-7, the V gene TRBV9, with D perhaps matching TRBD1 (5 bases). Germline assignment: CDR1 SGDLS and CDR2 YYNGEE. The V end was cut by 2 bases, the J end by 0 bases, with 15 bases between. This CDR3 comprises 16 residues. The CDR3: CASSVKKDQGSYEQYF. Here the CDR3 DNA reads TGTGCCAGCAGCGTCAAGAAGGACCAGGGCTCCTACGAGCAGTACTTC.

V usage is TRBV4-3 and J usage is TRBJ1-1; TRBD1 aligns across 8 bases. This CDR3 spans 14 amino acids. V dropped 4 bases and J dropped 4; count of bases not matched to a gene: 5. CDR1 is LGHNA, CDR2 YSLEER, per germline. For the CDR3, the DNA is TGCGCCAGCAGCCGAGGGGGACAGGTCACTGAAGCTTTCTTT. Its translation: CASSRGGQVTEAFF.

This clone was detected only a few times. V usage is TRBV7-9 and J usage is TRBJ2-7; D call uncertain. Trimming pared 4 bases from V and 3 bases from J, leaving 22 bases between. The length of the CDR3 is 17 residues. Germline CDR1 is SEHNR and CDR2 is FQNEAQ (reference sequence). The DNA for the CDR3 is TGTGCCAGCAGCTCCCGCGGTGTGATACTAATCTTCTACGAGCAGTACTTC. Translated, it gives CASSSRGVILIFYEQYF.

The genes are TRBV7-9 and TRBJ1-5; 9 nucleotides agree with TRBD1. This CDR3 spans 15 amino acids. Looked up from germline, CDR1 is SEHNR and CDR2 is FQNEAQ (reference sequence). V lost 4 bases and J lost 4; bases outside the gene matches: 5. CDR3 sequence reads: CASSSDRGANQPQHF. The CDR3 bases are TGTGCCAGCAGCTCCGACAGGGGGGCAAATCAGCCCCAGCATTTT.

Written as DNA, the CDR3 is TGTGCCAGCAGCGGGGCGGTCGCCTACGAGCAGTACTTC. This gives the protein CASSGAVAYEQYF. This chain connects TRBV5-5 to TRBJ2-7, with D possibly TRBD1 on 5 matching bases. This CDR3 has 13 amino acids. V lost 4 bases, J lost 2 bases, and 10 bases lay in between. Germline CDR1 and CDR2: SGHKS and YYEKEE (reference sequence).

This chain connects TRBV4-3 to TRBJ2-3, with 10 bases aligning to TRBD1. This CDR3 has 18 residues. Trimming at V came to 3 bases and at J to 1 base, leaving 10 bases not matched to a gene. Germline V gene lookup returns CDR1 LGHNA and CDR2 YSLEER. CDR3 protein: CASSQSPGQGLGTDTQYF. The CDR3 DNA reads as TGCGCCAGCAGCCAGTCCCCGGGACAGGGGTTGGGCACAGATACGCAGTATTTT.

The CDR3 coding sequence is TGTGCCAGCTCACCACCGAGTTCGCCCCACGAGCAGTACTTC. Translating it yields CASSPPSSPHEQYF. J is TRBJ2-7 and V is TRBV18; D unresolved. This CDR3 spans 14 amino acids. V was pared by 0 bases and J by 5 bases, with 11 bases between. The germline CDR1 and CDR2 sequences are KGHSH and LQKENI. Full variable domain (missing parts from reference TRBV18 and TRBJ2-7): NAGVMQNPRHLVRRRGQEARLRCSPMKGHSHVYWYRQLPEEGLKFMVYLQKENIIDESGMPKERFSAEFPKEGPSILRIQQVVRGDSAAYFCASSPPSSPHEQYFGPGTRLTVT.

There are a few counts of this clone. The chain couples TRBV7-2 to TRBJ2-7; TRBD2 agrees at 14 bases. The CDR3 has 18 residues. J gave up 3 bases and V 2 bases, and 9 bases lay outside the gene matches. Germline loops: CDR1 SGHTA, CDR2 FQGNSA. The CDR3 nucleotides are TGTGCCAGCAGCTTACAGGGGACTAGCGGGGGACTAGACTACGAGCAGTACTTC. Its translation is CASSLQGTSGGLDYEQYF. The complete variable domain, with remaining parts taken from reference TRBV7-2 and TRBJ2-7, reads GAGVSQSPSNKVTEKGKDVELRCDPISGHTALYWYRQSLGQGLEFLIYFQGNSAPDKSGLPSDRFSAERTGGSVSTLTIQRTQQEDSAVYLCASSLQGTSGGLDYEQYFGPGTRLTVT.

The chain is built from TRBV4-3 and TRBJ2-2; 10 positions agree with TRBD2. CDR1 and CDR2 (germline): LGHNA, YSLEER. CDR3 length: 17 amino acids. V was clipped by 4 bases and J by 5 bases; unmatched bases: 10. The CDR3 region is CASSPINSGRRTGELFF. The CDR3 nucleotides are TGCGCCAGCAGCCCCATAAATAGCGGGAGGCGGACCGGGGAGCTGTTTTTT.

The J gene is TRBJ2-7, the V gene TRBV4-1, with TRBD2 identical over 9 bases. V lost 2 bases, J lost 1 base, and 6 bases stayed unmatched. The CDR3 is made up of 16 amino acids. CDR1 and CDR2 (germline): MGHRA, YSYEKL. The CDR3 bases are TGCGCCAGCAGCCAACAGTCCCTAGCGGGATCCTACGAGCAGTACTTC. Its protein product is CASSQQSLAGSYEQYF.

The DNA of the CDR3 is TGTGCCACCGGGCCGGGAACTAGCAATCAGCCCCAGCATTTT. Its protein product is CATGPGTSNQPQHF. V usage is TRBV15 and J usage is TRBJ1-5; D is unresolved. Germline V gene data show CDR1 as LNHNV and CDR2 as YYDKDF (reference sequence). The CDR3 loop spans 14 amino acids. Between the trimmed V and J ends, which lost 8 bases and 0 bases, there was a span of 11 bases. Full variable domain (rest looked up from reference TRBV15 and TRBJ1-5): DAMVIQNPRYQVTQFGKPVTLSCSQTLNHNVMYWYQQKSSQAPKLLFHYYDKDFNNEADTPDNFQSRRPNTSFCFLDIRSPGLGDTAMYLCATGPGTSNQPQHFGDGTRLSIL.

The chain recombines TRBV27 with TRBJ2-1, with 9 nucleotides matching TRBD1. This CDR3 region has 14 residues. CDR1 MNHEY and CDR2 SMNVEV come from the germline V gene (reference sequence). The J segment lost 14 bases and the V segment lost 2 bases, leaving 10 bases of the junction unmatched. CDR3 sequence reads: CASSLSPGTGTKFF. The CDR3 DNA reads as TGTGCCAGCAGTTTAAGTCCCGGGACAGGGACGAAGTTCTTC.

The V gene is TRBV9, the J gene TRBJ2-5; 8 positions match TRBD2. Germline assignment: CDR1 SGDLS and CDR2 YYNGEE. The V segment lost 0 bases and the J segment 7 bases; nucleotides outside the gene matches: 11. The CDR3 sequence is 16 residues long. The CDR3 bases are TGTGCCAGCAGCGTAGCTACTAGCGGCACGGAGGGGACCCAGTACTTC. Translation: CASSVATSGTEGTQYF.

This clone has a handful of counts. This chain connects TRBV7-2 to TRBJ2-1; TRBD2 is a possible D gene (5 bases). This CDR3 region has 17 residues. Germline lookup yields CDR1 SGHTA and CDR2 FQGNSA. Trimming cost V 2 bases and J 0 bases, with 14 bases left between them. CDR3 residues: CASSLYGRVSSYNEQFF. The CDR3 DNA is TGTGCCAGCAGCTTATATGGGCGGGTAAGCTCCTACAATGAGCAGTTCTTC.